This T cell receptor (beta chain) emerged from a study of T cell responses to AZD1222 COVID-19 vaccine. Note on this clone: Antigen specificity is unknown.

The V end lost 4 bases, the J end lost 6 bases, and 10 bases lay between the germline ends. Germline values: CDR1 DFQATT, CDR2 SNEGSKA (reference sequence). The CDR3 sequence is 11 residues long. Findings and caveats of the study: Nearly half of spike-specific TCRs reportedly target variant regions that are unmutated in the B.1.351 and B.1.1.7 variants. The donors showed a predominance of white British ancestry and of females, with possible underestimation of clonal diversity. The breadth and depth of Spike-specific TCRs increased once two AZD1222 doses had been given.

Profiled with immunoSEQ multiplex PCR; TCRdb holds only in-frame clones, not every one. The data hold 110,000 or so clones, with 70% to 90% observed a single time. The J gene is TRBJ2-7, the V gene TRBV20-1; D is uncertain. The receptor was derived from an adult who received the AZD1222 COVID-19 vaccine. The sample in question was peripheral blood, obtained 28 days after the second AZD1222 dose. The CDR3 sequence is CSATGTLEQYF. CDR3 DNA sequence: TGCAGTGCTACCGGTACCCTCGAGCAGTACTTC.